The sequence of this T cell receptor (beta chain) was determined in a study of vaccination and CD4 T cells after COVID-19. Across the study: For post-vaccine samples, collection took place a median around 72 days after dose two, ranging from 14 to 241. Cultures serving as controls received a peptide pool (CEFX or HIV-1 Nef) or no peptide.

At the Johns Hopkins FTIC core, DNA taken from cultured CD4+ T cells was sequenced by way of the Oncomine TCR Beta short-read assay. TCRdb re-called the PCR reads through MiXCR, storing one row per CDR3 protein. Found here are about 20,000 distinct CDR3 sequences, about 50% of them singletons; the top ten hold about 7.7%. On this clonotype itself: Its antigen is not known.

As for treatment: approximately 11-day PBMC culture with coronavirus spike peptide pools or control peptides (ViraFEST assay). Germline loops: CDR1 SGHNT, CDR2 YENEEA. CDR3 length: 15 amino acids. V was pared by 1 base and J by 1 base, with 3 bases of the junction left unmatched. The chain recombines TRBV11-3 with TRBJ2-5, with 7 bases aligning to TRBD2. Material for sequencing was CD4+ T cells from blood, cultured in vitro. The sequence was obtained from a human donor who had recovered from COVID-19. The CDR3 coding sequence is TGTGCCAGCAGCTTAGGTCCTAGCGGCCAAGAGACCCAGTACTTC. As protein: CASSLGPSGQETQYF. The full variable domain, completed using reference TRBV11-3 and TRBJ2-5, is EAGVVQSPRYKIIEKKQPVAFWCNPISGHNTLYWYLQNLGQGPELLIRYENEEAVDDSQLPKDRFSAERLKGVDSTLKIQPAELGDSAVYLCASSLGPSGQETQYFGPGTRLLVL.